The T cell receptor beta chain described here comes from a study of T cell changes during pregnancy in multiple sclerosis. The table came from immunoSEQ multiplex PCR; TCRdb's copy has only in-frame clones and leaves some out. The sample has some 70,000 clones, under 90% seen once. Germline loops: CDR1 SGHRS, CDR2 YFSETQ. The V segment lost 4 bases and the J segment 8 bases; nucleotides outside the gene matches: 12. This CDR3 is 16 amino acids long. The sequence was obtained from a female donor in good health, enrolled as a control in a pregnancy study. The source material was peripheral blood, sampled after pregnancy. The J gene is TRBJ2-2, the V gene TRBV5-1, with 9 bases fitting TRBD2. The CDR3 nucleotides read TGCGCCAGCAGCCCCTGGGCTAGCGGGATAAGTGGGGAGCTGTTTTTT. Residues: CASSPWASGISGELFF. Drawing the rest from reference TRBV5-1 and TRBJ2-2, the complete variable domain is KAGVTQTPRYLIKTRGQQVTLSCSPISGHRSVSWYQQTPGQGLQFLFEYFSETQRNKGNFPGRFSGRQFSNSRSEMNVSTLELGDSALYLCASSPWASGISGELFFGEGSRLTVL.